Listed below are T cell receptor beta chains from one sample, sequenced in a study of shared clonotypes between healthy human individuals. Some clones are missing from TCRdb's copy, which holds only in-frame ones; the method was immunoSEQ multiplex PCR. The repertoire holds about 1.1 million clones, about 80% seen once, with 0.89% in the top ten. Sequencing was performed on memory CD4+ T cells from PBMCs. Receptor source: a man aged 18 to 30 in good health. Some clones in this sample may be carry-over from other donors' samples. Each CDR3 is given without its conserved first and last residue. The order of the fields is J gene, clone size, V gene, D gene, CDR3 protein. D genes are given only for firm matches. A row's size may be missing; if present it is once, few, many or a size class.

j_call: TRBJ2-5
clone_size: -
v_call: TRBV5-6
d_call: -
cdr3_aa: ASLKRGIQETQY

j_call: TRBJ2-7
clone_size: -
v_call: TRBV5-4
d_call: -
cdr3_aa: ASSQTAYEQY

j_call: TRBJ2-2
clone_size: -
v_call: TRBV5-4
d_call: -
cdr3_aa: ASSLGWGTGELF

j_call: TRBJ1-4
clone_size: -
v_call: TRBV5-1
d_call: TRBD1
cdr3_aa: ASSLDGQGATTNEKLF

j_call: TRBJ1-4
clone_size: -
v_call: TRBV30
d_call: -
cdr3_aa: AWSPGSNNEKLF

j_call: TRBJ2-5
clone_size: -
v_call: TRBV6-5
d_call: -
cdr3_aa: ASSYLQGQETQY

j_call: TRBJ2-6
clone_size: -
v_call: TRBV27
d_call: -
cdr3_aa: ASSLPHWQARPSGANVLT

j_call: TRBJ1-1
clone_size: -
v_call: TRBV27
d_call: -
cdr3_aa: ASSLSGANTEAF

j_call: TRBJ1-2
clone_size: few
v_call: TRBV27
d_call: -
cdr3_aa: ASSYRVNYGYT

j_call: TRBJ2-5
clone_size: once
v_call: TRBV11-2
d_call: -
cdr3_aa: ASSTTPAAYQETQY

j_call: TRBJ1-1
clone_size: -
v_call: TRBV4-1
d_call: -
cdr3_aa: ASSQAGAPSETEAF

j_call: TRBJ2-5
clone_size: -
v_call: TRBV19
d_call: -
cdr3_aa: ASSNTGAGQETQY

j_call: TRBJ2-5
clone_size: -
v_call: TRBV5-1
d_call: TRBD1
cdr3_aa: ASRTGGGETQY

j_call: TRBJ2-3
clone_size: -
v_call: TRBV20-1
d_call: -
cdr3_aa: SARYRDTQY

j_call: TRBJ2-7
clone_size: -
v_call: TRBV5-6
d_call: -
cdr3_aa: ASTPVGKQTEY

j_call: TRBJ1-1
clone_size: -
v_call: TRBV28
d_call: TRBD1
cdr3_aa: ASSFTRGRGNTEAF

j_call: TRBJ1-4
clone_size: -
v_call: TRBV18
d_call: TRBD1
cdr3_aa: ASSPLRDSASTNEKLF

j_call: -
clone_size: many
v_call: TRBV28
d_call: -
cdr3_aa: ASGRPDFEQY

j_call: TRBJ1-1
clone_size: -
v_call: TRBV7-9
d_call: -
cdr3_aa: ASRSTGAQAF

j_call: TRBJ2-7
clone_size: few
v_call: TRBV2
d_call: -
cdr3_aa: ASSHDRFLYEQY

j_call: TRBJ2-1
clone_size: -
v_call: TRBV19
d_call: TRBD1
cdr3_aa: ATRSTQGSEQF

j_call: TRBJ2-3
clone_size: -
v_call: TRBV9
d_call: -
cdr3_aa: ASSVSPGSGDTQY

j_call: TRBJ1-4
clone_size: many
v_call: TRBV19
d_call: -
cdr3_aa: ASSNDEKLF

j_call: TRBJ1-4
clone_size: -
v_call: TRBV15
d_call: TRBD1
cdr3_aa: ATSPGQGSLTNEKLF

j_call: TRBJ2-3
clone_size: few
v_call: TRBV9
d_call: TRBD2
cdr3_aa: ASSVGSSGSMDTQY

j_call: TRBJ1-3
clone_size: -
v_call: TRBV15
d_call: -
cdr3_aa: ATSRDGQVGNTIY

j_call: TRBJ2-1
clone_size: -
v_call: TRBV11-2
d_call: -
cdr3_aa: ASSFGAFYNEQF

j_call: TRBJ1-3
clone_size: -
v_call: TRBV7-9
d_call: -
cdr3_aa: ASSLTVPIY

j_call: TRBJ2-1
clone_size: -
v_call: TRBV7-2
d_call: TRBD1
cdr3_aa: ASTQDRGSNEQF

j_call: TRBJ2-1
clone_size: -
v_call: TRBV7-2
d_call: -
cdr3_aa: ASSLDWSSYNEQF

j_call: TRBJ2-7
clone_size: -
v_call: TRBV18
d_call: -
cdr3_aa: ASSPPRGTYEQY

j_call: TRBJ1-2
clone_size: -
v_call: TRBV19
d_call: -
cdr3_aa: ASSGPWRGYT

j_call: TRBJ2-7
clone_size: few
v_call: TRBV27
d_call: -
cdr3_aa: ASSSRLGSDEQY

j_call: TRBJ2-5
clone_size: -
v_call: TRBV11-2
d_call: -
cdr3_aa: ASSLDGSAQETQY

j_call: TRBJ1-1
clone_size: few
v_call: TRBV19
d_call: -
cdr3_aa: ASSLGLYTEAF

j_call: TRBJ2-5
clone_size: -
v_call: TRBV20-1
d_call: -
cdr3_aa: SASGMETQY

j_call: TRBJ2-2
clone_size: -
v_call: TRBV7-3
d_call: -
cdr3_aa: ASSTHRDTGELF

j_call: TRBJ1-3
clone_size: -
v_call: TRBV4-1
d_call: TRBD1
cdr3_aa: ASSPSGTGAGGNTIY

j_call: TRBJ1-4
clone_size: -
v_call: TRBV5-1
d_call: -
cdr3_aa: ASSLTGTNEEKLF

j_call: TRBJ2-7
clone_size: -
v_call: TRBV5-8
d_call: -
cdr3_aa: ASSLTSHEQY

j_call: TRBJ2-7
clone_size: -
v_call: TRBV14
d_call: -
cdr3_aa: ASSQPSTGATYEQY

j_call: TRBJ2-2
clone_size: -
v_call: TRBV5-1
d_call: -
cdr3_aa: ASSLRQGGTGELF

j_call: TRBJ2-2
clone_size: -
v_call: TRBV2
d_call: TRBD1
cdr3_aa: ASRRTGALYTGELF

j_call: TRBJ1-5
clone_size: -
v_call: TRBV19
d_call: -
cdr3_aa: ASSIGAGRSQPQH

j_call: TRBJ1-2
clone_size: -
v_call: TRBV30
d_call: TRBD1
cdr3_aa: AWSVQTGRHKGYT

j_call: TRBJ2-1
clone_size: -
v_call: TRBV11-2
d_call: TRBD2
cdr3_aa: ASSFGVAGVNEQF

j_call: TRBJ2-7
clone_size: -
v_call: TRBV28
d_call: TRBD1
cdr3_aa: ASSSRRDRNYEQY

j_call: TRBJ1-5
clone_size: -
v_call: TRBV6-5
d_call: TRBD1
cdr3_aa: ASSLRQGAFQPQH

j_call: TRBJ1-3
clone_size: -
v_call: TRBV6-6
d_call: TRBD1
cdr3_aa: ASSSGQDSGNTIY

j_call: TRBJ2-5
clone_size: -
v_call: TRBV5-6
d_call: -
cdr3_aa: ASSLGDNQREETQY